The 18 T cell receptor beta chains in this list originate from one sample, sequenced in a study of T cell responses to AZD1222 COVID-19 vaccine. The assay was immunoSEQ multiplex PCR, and TCRdb's table has in-frame clones only and misses some. Of around 150,000 clones in the sample, 94% were seen once. The starting material was peripheral blood, obtained on day 0 of AZD1222 vaccination. These receptors were taken from an adult in good health.

The rearrangement joins TRBV29-1 to TRBJ1-2; D ambiguous. The CDR3 extends over 12 amino acids. Germline CDR1 is SQVTM and CDR2 is ANQGSEA. V was trimmed by 6 bases and J by 1 base, leaving 9 bases between them. CDR3 sequence: CSVLAYNYGYTF. Written as DNA, the CDR3 is TGCAGCGTACTAGCGTATAACTATGGCTACACCTTC. Full variable domain (missing parts from reference TRBV29-1 and TRBJ1-2): SAVISQKPSRDICQRGTSLTIQCQVDSQVTMMFWYRQQPGQSLTLIATANQGSEATYESGFVIDKFPISRPNLTFSTLTVSNMSPEDSSIYLCSVLAYNYGYTFGSGTRLTVV.

This clone was detected a few times. V usage is TRBV14 and J usage is TRBJ1-2; weak D call: TRBD1 (5 bases). In germline, CDR1 is SGHDN, CDR2 FVKESK. The CDR3 spans 13 residues. The ends were cut back, 5 bases at V and 3 bases at J, with 10 bases in the middle. The CDR3 DNA is TGTGCCAGCAGCGCAGGGTTTGACTATGGCTACACCTTC. Translated, it gives CASSAGFDYGYTF.

This rearrangement joins TRBV7-2 to TRBJ1-1, with a tentative D call TRBD1 (6 bases). The CDR3 is 15 residues long. The germline V gene encodes CDR1 SGHTA and CDR2 FQGNSA. V was trimmed by 5 bases and J by 4 bases, leaving 17 bases between them. In DNA, the CDR3 is TGTGCCAGCAGCCCCTTTGGGGGGCCGGGCACTGAAGCTTTCTTT. Translating it yields CASSPFGGPGTEAFF.

The chain recombines TRBV19 with TRBJ2-7; 9 bases fit TRBD2. The germline V gene encodes CDR1 LNHDA and CDR2 SQIVND (reference sequence). V lost 1 base, J lost 2 bases, and 12 bases stayed unmatched. The CDR3 is made up of 18 amino acids. DNA of the CDR3: TGTGCCAGTAGTATAGGAAATAGCGGGGGCGACCCTACCTACGAGCAGTACGTC. Its translation: CASSIGNSGGDPTYEQYV.

The chain links TRBV5-6 to TRBJ1-2, with a weak D call TRBD1 (5 bases). The length of the CDR3 is 13 residues. Trimming left V 3 bases short and J 4 bases short, with 10 bases between. Germline V lookup: CDR1 SGHDT, CDR2 YYEEEE. This CDR3 reads CASSSGQVYGYTF. CDR3 nucleotide sequence: TGTGCCAGCAGCTCCGGACAAGTCTATGGCTACACCTTC.

The chain joins TRBV12-3 or TRBV12-4 to TRBJ2-1; D uncertain. The CDR3 length is 11 residues. Trimming shortened V by 6 bases and J by 9 bases, and 9 bases separated the two germline ends. The CDR3 region is CASRRRSEQFF. CDR3 nucleotide sequence: TGTGCCAGCAGGCGGCGGAGTGAGCAGTTCTTC.

The table lists this clone with a count of one. The rearrangement links TRBV3-1 (or the pseudogene TRBV3-2) to TRBJ2-3, with D tentatively TRBD2 (5 bases). CDR3 size: 15 residues. V lost 4 bases to trimming and J lost 0 bases, with 11 bases between them. CDR1 and CDR2 (germline): LGHDT, YNNKEL (reference sequence). CDR3 loop: CASSLRTFSTDTQYF. The CDR3 DNA is TGTGCCAGCAGCCTTAGGACTTTTAGCACAGATACGCAGTATTTT.

The chain links TRBV6-1 to TRBJ2-1, with TRBD1 as a possible D gene (6 bases). The length of the CDR3 is 14 residues. V was clipped by 2 bases and J by 6 bases, with 11 bases between them. The germline V gene has CDR1 MNHNS and CDR2 SASEGT. The CDR3 DNA reads as TGTGCCAGCAGTGAACTACAGGGAGCCAATGAGCAGTTCTTC. Translation gives CASSELQGANEQFF.

The rearrangement uses TRBV28 and TRBJ2-5, with D maybe TRBD2 (9 bases). The CDR3 extends over 15 amino acids. Germline lookup yields CDR1 MDHEN and CDR2 SYDVKM. Trimming removed 5 bases from V and 5 bases from J, with 18 bases in between. The CDR3 spells CASSPGTGLAETQYF. The DNA of the CDR3 is TGTGCCAGCAGTCCCGGGACAGGACTAGCGGAGACCCAGTACTTC.

The chain employs TRBV19 and TRBJ1-2; possibly TRBD1 for D (5 bases). Germline CDR1 is LNHDA and CDR2 is SQIVND (reference sequence). The CDR3 runs to 15 residues. Trimming pared 2 bases from V and 7 bases from J, leaving 17 bases between. CDR3 region: CASSIISGGDGGYTF. DNA of the CDR3: TGTGCCAGTAGTATAATATCGGGAGGGGATGGTGGCTACACCTTC.

On this clone: The junction shows a germline mismatch at one end, possibly a read error. The rearrangement joins TRBV7-8 to TRBJ1-2; tentatively, D is TRBD1 (6 bases). This CDR3 spans 18 amino acids. From germline, CDR1 is SGHVS and CDR2 FQNEAQ. The CDR3 DNA sequence: TGTGTCAGCAGCTTAGGGGGTCGCTCTTTATCCGAAAACTATGGCTACACCTTC. This sequence encodes CVSSLGGRSLSENYGYTF.

The rearrangement joins TRBV3-1 (or the pseudogene TRBV3-2) to TRBJ1-3, with D possibly matching TRBD1 (5 bases). CDR3 length equals 14 residues. The germline gives CDR1 LGHDT, CDR2 YNNKEL (reference sequence). V was pared by 2 bases and J by 2 bases, with 7 bases between. Written as DNA, the CDR3 is TGTGCCAGCAGCCAACAGGGAACTGGAAACACCATATATTTT. It yields the protein CASSQQGTGNTIYF.

The chain has TRBV5-1 and TRBJ1-1; D gene unclear. Germline V CDR1 and CDR2: SGHRS, YFSETQ. With 2 bases removed from V and 3 bases from J, the gap between germline ends came to 20 bases. The CDR3 covers 17 residues. CDR3 in amino acids: CASSLLGGRELYTEAFF. The DNA for the CDR3 is TGCGCCAGCAGCTTACTGGGTGGGCGAGAATTGTACACTGAAGCTTTCTTT. Complete variable domain (other parts from reference TRBV5-1 and TRBJ1-1): KAGVTQTPRYLIKTRGQQVTLSCSPISGHRSVSWYQQTPGQGLQFLFEYFSETQRNKGNFPGRFSGRQFSNSRSEMNVSTLELGDSALYLCASSLLGGRELYTEAFFGQGTRLTVV.

This chain connects TRBV18 to TRBJ1-4; 7 bases are a match to TRBD1. Germline values: CDR1 KGHSH, CDR2 LQKENI. V lost 0 bases, J lost 7 bases, and 5 bases stayed unmatched. The CDR3 runs to 15 residues. The CDR3 sequence: CASSPPEGAGEKLFF. The DNA of the CDR3 is TGTGCCAGCTCACCACCGGAGGGGGCGGGTGAAAAACTGTTTTTT.

The chain employs TRBV30 and TRBJ2-6; D is unresolved. V shed 1 base and J shed 4 bases, with 14 bases lying between them. This CDR3 spans 16 amino acids. CDR1 is GTSNPN, CDR2 SVGIG, per germline (reference sequence). CDR3 nucleotides: TGTGCCTGGAGTGGCAGGTGGGTTGGAGGGGCCAACGTCCTGACTTTC. It is translated as CAWSGRWVGGANVLTF.

A single count supports this clone. The rearrangement uses TRBV2 and TRBJ2-1; 15 bases agree with TRBD2. Losses at the gene ends were 6 bases for V and 8 bases for J; bases not matched to a gene: 8. CDR1 is SNHLY, CDR2 FYNNEI, per germline. The CDR3 spans 16 residues. CDR3 DNA: TGTGCCAGCAGCCCCGGGACTAGCGGGGGGAGGTATGAGCAGTTCTTC. Protein: CASSPGTSGGRYEQFF.

The chain joins TRBV9 to TRBJ1-4; D is undetermined. V lost 0 bases and J lost 7, with 4 bases in between. Germline V CDR1 and CDR2: SGDLS, YYNGEE. The CDR3 length is 12 residues. The CDR3 loop is CASSVVGEKLFF. The CDR3 DNA follows: TGTGCCAGCAGCGTAGTGGGTGAAAAACTGTTTTTT.

The chain has TRBV3-1 (or the pseudogene TRBV3-2) and TRBJ1-1; tentative D call: TRBD1 (6 bases). The CDR3 is 13 residues long. CDR1 and CDR2 (germline): LGHDT, YNNKEL (reference sequence). V was shortened by 8 bases and J by 5 bases, with 15 bases between the two germline ends. The CDR3 protein is CASRKQGDTEAFF. CDR3 sequence (DNA): TGTGCCAGCCGTAAACAGGGTGATACTGAAGCTTTCTTT.